The sequence of this TCR beta chain was determined in a study of OX40 agonist ivuxolimab in advanced cancers. In the study overall: Patients were roughly 87% male with ages roughly 20 to 90, mean approximately 58.

General study findings and limits: CD8+ T cells showed, on average, more clonal expansion than CD4+ cells.

As regards this clone: What it recognizes is unknown.

TCRdb keeps only in-frame clones here, not all; method: immunoSEQ multiplex PCR. The table records around 100,000 clones, about 91% of them present only once. The germline V gene encodes CDR1 SGHAT and CDR2 FQNNGV. The V end was cut by 2 bases, the J end by 2 bases, with 10 bases between. The CDR3 runs 14 residues. The TCR originated in an adult with an advanced solid tumor such as melanoma, head and neck, liver or kidney cancer. The source material was CD4+ or CD8+ T cells sorted from blood, sampled in a trial of the OX40 agonist ivuxolimab. This chain uses TRBV11-2 with TRBJ2-7; D possibly corresponds to TRBD1 (5 bases). This CDR3 is CASSLSQGAYEQYF. In DNA, the CDR3 is TGTGCCAGCAGCTTAAGCCAAGGGGCCTACGAGCAGTACTTC.